The 11 T cell receptor beta chains in this list originate from one sample, sequenced in a study of blood T cell repertoires in COVID-19. Clones were read by immunoSEQ multiplex PCR, and TCRdb kept only the in-frame ones, dropping some. The sample holds more than 200,000 clones, roughly 84% seen once. Sequenced sample: PBMCs or T cells enriched from blood (not recorded which). The receptors shown here come from a man younger than 40 in a cohort exposed to, infected with or recovered from COVID-19 (not recorded which).

The chain is built from TRBV7-6 and TRBJ1-1, with D maybe TRBD1 (5 bases). Trimming took off 1 base at V and 8 bases at J, with 8 bases between the two ends. The CDR3 contains 12 residues. Looked up from germline, CDR1 is SGHVS and CDR2 is FNYEAQ. CDR3 in DNA: TGTGCCAGCAGCTTAGAAGGGGTAGAAGCTTTCTTT. Its protein is CASSLEGVEAFF. The variable domain in full, with the rest retrieved from reference TRBV7-6 and TRBJ1-1, is GAGVSQSPRYKVTKRGQDVALRCDPISGHVSLYWYRQALGQGPEFLTYFNYEAQQDKSGLPNDRFSAERPEGSISTLTIQRTEQRDSAMYRCASSLEGVEAFFGQGTRLTVV.

The chain recombines TRBV15 with TRBJ1-1; 8 nucleotides agree with TRBD1. Germline CDR1 LNHNV, CDR2 YYDKDF (reference sequence). CDR3 size: 16 residues. V shed 0 bases and J 3 bases; nucleotides not matched to a gene: 6. The CDR3 reads CATSREAGGFDTEAFF. CDR3 nucleotide sequence: TGTGCCACCAGCAGAGAGGCAGGGGGCTTCGACACTGAAGCTTTCTTT.

This chain connects TRBV9 to TRBJ1-5; tentative D call: TRBD1 (5 bases). The CDR3 spans 14 residues. The germline V gene has CDR1 SGDLS and CDR2 YYNGEE. V was cut by 0 bases and J by 1 base, with 5 bases left in between. For the CDR3, the DNA is TGTGCCAGCAGCGTAGAGGGGAGCAATCAGCCCCAGCATTTT. This encodes CASSVEGSNQPQHF. Combining the CDR3 with reference TRBV9 and TRBJ1-5 gives the whole variable domain DSGVTQTPKHLITATGQRVTLRCSPRSGDLSVYWYQQSLDQGLQFLIQYYNGEERAKGNILERFSAQQFPDLHSELNLSSLELGDSALYFCASSVEGSNQPQHFGDGTRLSIL.

V is TRBV13 and J is TRBJ1-1, with TRBD1 matching over 8 bases. The trim removed 2 bases at V and 7 bases at J, leaving 18 bases unmatched. CDR1 and CDR2 from the germline V gene are PRHDT and FYEKMQ (reference sequence). The length of the CDR3 is 18 residues. CDR3 DNA sequence: TGTGCCAGCAGCTTAAGCGGGCCGGACAGGGATGTTCCGGTTGAAGCTTTCTTT. Translated: CASSLSGPDRDVPVEAFF.

This clone is a singleton in its sample. This sequence joins TRBV5-1 and TRBJ2-1; 9 bases align to TRBD2. Germline V gene sequence: CDR1 SGHRS, CDR2 YFSETQ. CDR3 size: 15 residues. V was clipped by 4 bases and J by 2 bases; unmatched bases: 4. DNA of the CDR3: TGCGCCAGCAGCCCGGGACTAGCTCCCTACAATGAGCAGTTCTTC. Translating gives CASSPGLAPYNEQFF.

V gene TRBV28 combines with J gene TRBJ2-1; the match to TRBD2 covers 13 bases. The germline CDR1 and CDR2 sequences are MDHEN and SYDVKM. This CDR3 spans 14 amino acids. Losses at the gene ends were 2 bases for V and 8 bases for J; bases not matched to a gene: 0. The CDR3 nucleotides are TGTGCCAGCAGTTTAACTAGCGGGAGGGATGAGCAGTTCTTC. Translated, it gives CASSLTSGRDEQFF.

The chain combines TRBV18 with TRBJ2-7; perhaps TRBD1 as D (5 bases). Germline-derived CDR1 and CDR2 are KGHSH and LQKENI. The CDR3 runs 16 residues. V gave up 4 bases and J gave up 1 base, with 17 bases separating them. Written as DNA, the CDR3 is TGTGCCAGCTCACGACAGACGGTGTCAAATTCCTACGAGCAGTACTTC. Amino acids: CASSRQTVSNSYEQYF. The whole variable domain, remainder taken from reference TRBV18 and TRBJ2-7, is NAGVMQNPRHLVRRRGQEARLRCSPMKGHSHVYWYRQLPEEGLKFMVYLQKENIIDESGMPKERFSAEFPKEGPSILRIQQVVRGDSAAYFCASSRQTVSNSYEQYFGPGTRLTVT.

The gene calls are TRBV6-5 and TRBJ2-7; D perhaps matches TRBD2 (5 bases). The germline V gene has CDR1 MNHEY and CDR2 SVGAGI. Deletions cut 2 bases from V and 3 bases from J, with 14 bases between. This CDR3 comprises 15 residues. The CDR3 sequence is CASSYTAGAGYEQYF. CDR3 in DNA: TGTGCCAGCAGTTACACCGCGGGTGCCGGCTACGAGCAGTACTTC.

The chain joins TRBV5-5 to TRBJ2-1; 9 bases align to TRBD2. Germline lookup yields CDR1 SGHKS and CDR2 YYEKEE (reference sequence). With 4 bases clipped from V and 6 bases from J, the junction kept 11 bases outside the gene matches. This CDR3 has 16 amino acids. In nucleotides, the CDR3 is TGTGCCAGCAGCCCGGGGACTAGCAGGTTCTTCAATGAGCAGTTCTTC. It codes for CASSPGTSRFFNEQFF.

The V call is TRBV9, the J call TRBJ2-2; D unclear. Germline V gene data show CDR1 as SGDLS and CDR2 as YYNGEE. The CDR3 contains 13 residues. V was shortened by 3 bases and J by 5 bases, with 8 bases between the two germline ends. The CDR3 DNA follows: TGTGCCAGCAGCGCTGCCCGGACCGGGGAGCTGTTTTTT. Translating it yields CASSAARTGELFF.

The chain couples TRBV24-1 to TRBJ2-3; the D gene is possibly TRBD1 (6 bases). Germline V gene data show CDR1 as KGHDR and CDR2 as SFDVKD. V lost 1 base, J lost 1 base, and 14 bases lay in between. The CDR3 extends over 17 amino acids. In nucleotides, the CDR3 is TGTGCCACCAGTGATTTACTAGGGGGAATGGGCACAGATACGCAGTATTTT. It codes for CATSDLLGGMGTDTQYF.